A single sample gave rise to the 15 T cell receptor beta chains below, sequenced in a study of cytomegalovirus exposure and HLA in healthy donors (dated 2017 in TCRdb). Library preparation employed the immunoSEQ multiplex PCR assay. A mixture of 60 forward primers for TCR Vbeta segments and 13 reverse primers for TCR Jbeta segments was used in the multiplex PCR. Here the immuneACCESS table is served through TCRdb, limited to in-frame sequences with V and J called. Missing clones are a known gap in these copies; in checked studies unresolved V genes cover under half, and the rest lacks a known reason. Recorded for this sample are 280,000 or so clones; about 90% of them occurred a single time. Roughly 2.1% of the sample comes from the top ten. Sequencing was performed on PBMCs. The receptors come from a woman younger than 35 in good health and CMV-seronegative.

The chain has TRBV9 and TRBJ2-7, with TRBD1 matching over 10 bases. Germline CDR1 reads SGDLS; CDR2 reads YYNGEE. The CDR3 sequence is 14 residues long. The V gene end was trimmed by 5 bases and the J gene end by 6 bases; junction bases not matched to a gene: 8. CDR3 nucleotide sequence: TGTGCCAGCAGTTACGGGACAGGGGTGGGCGAGCAGTACTTC. Its protein product is CASSYGTGVGEQYF.

The chain employs TRBV30 and TRBJ1-1, with a possible D match to TRBD1 (5 bases). The V and J ends lost 0 bases and 8 bases respectively, with 13 bases between them. Per the germline V gene, CDR1 is GTSNPN and CDR2 is SVGIG (reference sequence). This CDR3 region has 13 residues. The CDR3 loop reads CAWSVWGDAEAFF. The CDR3 DNA is TGTGCCTGGAGTGTCTGGGGGGACGCCGAAGCTTTCTTT.

This chain joins TRBV15 and TRBJ2-5; 8 positions agree with TRBD2. Germline loops: CDR1 LNHNV, CDR2 YYDKDF (reference sequence). V lost 1 base to trimming and J lost 5 bases; unmatched junction nucleotides: 9. The CDR3 is made up of 16 amino acids. The CDR3 DNA follows: TGTGCCACCAGCAGAGGTGAATTAGCGGGACACGAGACCCAGTACTTC. Protein sequence: CATSRGELAGHETQYF.

CDR3 DNA sequence: TGTGCCAGCTCTCAACAGGGTCCCTACGAGCAGTACTTC. Its translation is CASSQQGPYEQYF. V gene TRBV18 combines with J gene TRBJ2-7; perhaps TRBD1 as D (6 bases). From germline, CDR1 is KGHSH and CDR2 LQKENI. The germline V and J ends were trimmed by 6 bases and 2 bases, with 11 bases remaining between them. The CDR3 contains 13 residues.

There are a few counts of this clone. This chain links TRBV25-1 with TRBJ2-2, with D tentatively TRBD1 (6 bases). Per germline, CDR1 MGHDK and CDR2 SYGVNS. V was cut by 3 bases and J by 4 bases, with 9 bases left in between. The CDR3 runs to 14 residues. Here the CDR3 DNA reads TGTGCCAGCAGTGATGCAGGGGTCACCGGGGAGCTGTTTTTT. Its protein is CASSDAGVTGELFF.

The chain combines TRBV7-6 with TRBJ2-7; the D gene is possibly TRBD2 (6 bases). Germline V gene sequence: CDR1 SGHVS, CDR2 FNYEAQ. This CDR3 comprises 14 residues. Trimming left V 1 base short and J 7 bases short, with 14 bases between. As DNA, the CDR3 is TGTGCCAGCAGCTTAGGGACTACCTCCACTGAGCAGTACTTC. Amino acids: CASSLGTTSTEQYF.

The chain has TRBV7-2 and TRBJ1-6; maybe TRBD1 (5 bases). Germline lookup yields CDR1 SGHTA and CDR2 FQGNSA. The CDR3 is 15 amino acids. V gave up 2 bases and J gave up 7 bases, with 12 bases separating them. In DNA, the CDR3 is TGTGCCAGCAGCTTACAGCCAGGGAGGAATTCACCCCTCCACTTT. Protein: CASSLQPGRNSPLHF.

This CDR3 is CASSPPRGSFATNEKLFF. The CDR3 DNA follows: TGTGCCAGCTCACCACCGAGGGGGTCCTTTGCAACTAATGAAAAACTGTTTTTT. The V and J genes are TRBV18 and TRBJ1-4; possibly TRBD1 for D (6 bases). The CDR3 totals 18 residues. V lost 0 bases, J lost 0 bases, and 14 bases lay in between. Germline CDR1 KGHSH, CDR2 LQKENI.

The J gene is TRBJ1-5, the V gene TRBV10-3, with D perhaps matching TRBD1 (5 bases). Germline V lookup: CDR1 ENHRY, CDR2 SYGVKD. The CDR3 totals 12 residues. Trimming removed 4 bases at V and 5 bases at J, with 6 bases between. The CDR3 loop reads CAISVGDQPQHF. In DNA, the CDR3 is TGTGCCATCAGTGTAGGGGATCAGCCCCAGCATTTT.

The V call is TRBV18, the J call TRBJ2-7; weak D call: TRBD2 (6 bases). Germline assignment: CDR1 KGHSH and CDR2 LQKENI. V lost 0 bases, J lost 3 bases, and 15 bases lay in between. This CDR3 has 16 amino acids. The CDR3 nucleotides read TGTGCCAGCTCACCACCGGAGGGCGTTTCCCGCTACGAGCAGTACTTC. Protein: CASSPPEGVSRYEQYF.

The chain joins TRBV25-1 to TRBJ2-7, with 10 bases lining up with TRBD1. Germline loops: CDR1 MGHDK, CDR2 SYGVNS. Trimming removed 4 bases from V and 4 bases from J; junction bases left unmatched: 7. CDR3 length equals 15 residues. The CDR3: CASSVTGQGLYEQYF. The CDR3 nucleotides read TGTGCCAGCAGTGTAACGGGACAGGGGTTGTACGAGCAGTACTTC.

This clone appeared a single time. The V gene is TRBV2, the J gene TRBJ2-7, with D possibly matching TRBD2 (5 bases). CDR3 size: 13 residues. Germline CDR1 SNHLY, CDR2 FYNNEI. Trimming removed 5 bases from V and 6 bases from J, with 14 bases in between. CDR3: CASSWTGVIEQYF. The CDR3 DNA sequence: TGTGCCAGCAGTTGGACTGGGGTAATCGAGCAGTACTTC. Full variable domain (rest looked up from reference TRBV2 and TRBJ2-7): EPEVTQTPSHQVTQMGQEVILRCVPISNHLYFYWYRQILGQKVEFLVSFYNNEISEKSEIFDDQFSVERPDGSNFTLKIRSTKLEDSAMYFCASSWTGVIEQYFGPGTRLTVT.

The J gene is TRBJ2-7, the V gene TRBV9; 10 nucleotides align to TRBD2. Germline values: CDR1 SGDLS, CDR2 YYNGEE. The junction had 7 bases not matched to a gene; V was cut back by 4 bases and J by 3 bases. This CDR3 contains 15 residues. CDR3: CASSSSSGGNYEQYF. CDR3 sequence (DNA): TGTGCCAGCAGCTCTAGTAGCGGGGGGAACTACGAGCAGTACTTC.

The chain couples TRBV6-5 to TRBJ1-3; D not certain. Germline V lookup: CDR1 MNHEY, CDR2 SVGAGI. The ends were cut back, 6 bases at V and 0 bases at J, with 12 bases in the middle. The CDR3 runs to 15 residues. CDR3 in amino acids: CASSQTVVSGNTIYF. The CDR3 bases are TGTGCCAGCAGCCAAACCGTAGTCTCTGGAAACACCATATATTTT.

J is TRBJ1-4 and V is TRBV7-2; no definite D call. Trimming cost V 2 bases and J 7 bases, with 8 bases left between them. The CDR3 length is 13 residues. Looked up from germline, CDR1 is SGHTA and CDR2 is FQGNSA. CDR3 DNA: TGTGCCAGCAGCTTAAACTCCGGTGAAAAACTGTTTTTT. Amino acids: CASSLNSGEKLFF.